The rows below give T cell receptor beta chains drawn from one sample of a study of blood T cell repertoires in COVID-19. Here immunoSEQ multiplex PCR was the method, and the copy in TCRdb shows in-frame clones only, minus some. Seen here are a few hundred thousand clones, 83% observed once, and the top ten hold about 4.9%. The sample taken for sequencing was PBMCs or T cells enriched from blood (not recorded which). The receptors come from a woman in her forties or fifties who had recovered from COVID-19. Both conserved end residues are part of each CDR3. A D gene is named only where the DNA matches it firmly. Only some rows state a clone size, as once, few, many or a class for expanded clones.

d_call	clone_size	v_call	j_call	cdr3_aa	cdr3_nt
TRBD1	.	TRBV19	TRBJ1-6	CASSTQTGGNSPLHF	TGTGCCAGTAGTACGCAGACAGGGGGGAATTCACCCCTCCACTTT
.	few	TRBV3-1/TRBV3-2	TRBJ1-2	CASSQDSSKIYGYTF	TGTGCCAGCAGCCAGGACAGTTCTAAAATCTATGGCTACACCTTC
.	few	TRBV6-1	TRBJ1-1	CASSEWGEISEAFF	TGTGCCAGCAGTGAATGGGGGGAAATCTCTGAAGCTTTCTTT
TRBD2	.	TRBV29-1	TRBJ2-3	CSVEGWAGAGGTDTQYF	TGCAGCGTTGAGGGTTGGGCTGGAGCGGGAGGCACAGATACGCAGTATTTT
.	.	TRBV28	TRBJ1-2	CASSPGGSFNYGYTF	TGTGCCAGCAGCCCAGGAGGGTCTTTTAACTATGGCTACACCTTC
TRBD1	.	TRBV9	TRBJ2-1	CASSVAWGTGDYNEQFF	TGTGCCAGCAGCGTAGCTTGGGGGACAGGGGACTACAATGAGCAGTTCTTC
.	.	TRBV7-2	TRBJ2-7	CASSLNRGNYEQYF	TGTGCCAGCAGCTTAAACCGGGGTAACTACGAGCAGTACTTC
.	.	TRBV9	TRBJ1-6	CASSVGGSNSPLHF	TGTGCCAGCAGCGTTGGAGGGTCCAATTCACCCCTCCACTTT
TRBD1	.	TRBV7-2	TRBJ1-4	CASSNNRGQNEKLFF	TGTGCCAGCAGCAACAACAGGGGGCAGAATGAAAAACTGTTTTTT
TRBD1	.	TRBV7-8	TRBJ2-5	CASSRDRVQETQYF	TGTGCCAGCAGCCGAGACAGGGTTCAAGAGACCCAGTACTTC
TRBD1	.	TRBV27	TRBJ1-5	CASSLYGTGLGQPQHF	TGTGCCAGCAGTTTATACGGGACAGGGTTAGGACAGCCCCAGCATTTT
.	.	TRBV7-2	TRBJ2-1	CASSSGALAGPPGFF	TGTGCCAGCAGCTCCGGGGCACTGGCGGGACCACCGGGGTTCTTC
.	.	TRBV6-5	TRBJ2-7	CASSYSAGYEQYF	TGTGCCAGCAGTTATTCTGCGGGCTACGAGCAGTACTTC
TRBD1	.	TRBV29-1	TRBJ2-7	CSVVRGQGSDEQYF	TGCAGCGTTGTTCGGGGACAGGGATCTGACGAGCAGTACTTC
.	few	TRBV2	TRBJ2-1	CASLDFDDRSNEQFF	TGTGCCAGCCTAGACTTTGATGACAGGTCCAATGAGCAGTTCTTC
.	.	TRBV5-1	TRBJ1-2	CASRDRPTEGGYTF	TGCGCCAGCCGAGACAGGCCGACCGAGGGGGGCTACACCTTC
TRBD2	.	TRBV19	TRBJ2-7	CATRPLAGAYEQYF	TGTGCCACGAGACCCCTAGCGGGAGCGTACGAGCAGTACTTC
TRBD2	few	TRBV19	TRBJ2-1	CASSIPSGGAYEQFF	TGTGCCAGTAGTATCCCCAGCGGGGGGGCCTATGAGCAGTTCTTC